Shown below are 17 T cell receptor beta chains from a single sample sequenced in a study of CD8+ T cells in alopecia areata (dated by TCRdb to the late 2010s). Pooled mouse cutaneous lymph node cells were stained for CD4, CD8alpha, NKG2D, NKG2ACE and other markers, then sorted on a BD Influx. Libraries were made using the immunoSEQ multiplex PCR assay. RNA was extracted from all samples and reverse transcribed into cDNA as template for TCR sequencing. Drawn from immuneACCESS, this table holds only the in-frame rearrangements with V and J called that TCRdb kept. Clones are partly lost; checked studies trace under half to an unresolved V gene and leave the rest unexplained. In this sample the table shows around 290,000 clones, and no singletons are among them. About 1.2% of the sample goes to the ten largest clones. The source material was CD4+ T cells sorted from a lymph node. These receptors all come from a C3H/HeJ mouse with alopecia areata. The mouse line in question has MHC haplotype H2-k.

As concerns this clone: Gene names are the mouse ones. The CDR3 end is not reached by the read, which stops 4 residues before it; the germline J gene fills it in. Distinct nucleotide sequences in the sample also encode this CDR3. The chain joins TRBV1 to TRBJ2-1; 11 nucleotides match TRBD1. The CDR3 covers 14 residues. CDR1 is NSQYPW, CDR2 LRSPGD, per germline (reference sequence). This CDR3 is CTCSGGQGGAEQFF. Partial CDR3 DNA: TGCACCTGCAGTGGGGGACAGGGGGGCGCT.

To note about this clone: The gene names here belong to mouse. Sequencing ends 4 residues short of the CDR3 end; the germline J gene provides the rest. This chain joins TRBV5 and TRBJ2-2, with 8 bases fitting TRBD1. With V trimmed by 0 bases and J by 5 bases, 5 bases remained unmatched. The CDR3 runs 16 residues. CDR1 and CDR2 from the germline V gene are LGHNA and YNLKQL (reference sequence). The CDR3: CASSQELDRVTGQLYF. CDR3 DNA (partial): TGTGCCAGCAGCCAAGAATTGGACAGGGTTACCGGG.

Comments on this clone: Germline and genes: mouse. The CDR3 sequence: CASSFLRQGRSAETLYF. The sequenced part of the CDR3 DNA is TGTGCCAGCAGTTTCCTTCGACAGGGGAGAAGTGCAGAA. The V and J genes are TRBV19 and TRBJ2-3; 8 bases map to TRBD1. The read falls 4 residues short of the CDR3 end, and the missing part is taken from the germline J gene. CDR1 and CDR2 from the germline V gene are FNHDT and SITEND (reference sequence). There are 17 residues in the CDR3. The V gene end was trimmed by 4 bases and the J gene end by 0 bases; junction bases not matched to a gene: 10. Supplemented by reference TRBV19 and TRBJ2-3, the full variable domain reads GGIITQTPKFLIGQEGQKLTLKCQQNFNHDTMYWYRQDSGKGLRLIYYSITENDLQKGDLSEGYDASREKKSSFSLTVTSAQKNEMAVFLCASSFLRQGRSAETLYFGSGTRLTVL.

This clone was detected a few times. Gene and germline names: mouse. The CDR3 goes on 3 residues after the read ends, and that part is filled in from the germline J gene. The same CDR3 is also encoded by other DNA sequences in this sample. V and J are TRBV19 and TRBJ1-6; the D gene is possibly TRBD1 (5 bases). TRBJ1-6 is an ORF, with its function uncertain. Looked up from germline, CDR1 is FNHDT and CDR2 is SITEND (reference sequence). Trimming removed 4 bases at V and 0 bases at J, with 8 bases between. The CDR3 is 15 residues long. CDR3 DNA, as far as it was read: TGTGCCAGCAGTCCCCAGGGTTCCTATAATTCGCCC. This sequence encodes CASSPQGSYNSP. The whole CDR3 region reads CASSPQGSYNSPLYF.

A few counts support this clone. Genes and germline are mouse. With the read ending 4 residues before the CDR3 end, the germline J gene is used to fill in that end. The chain joins TRBV13-2 to TRBJ2-1; 13 positions match TRBD2. The CDR3 has 15 amino acids. Trimming removed 2 bases from V and 5 bases from J; junction bases left unmatched: 1. Germline loops: CDR1 NNHNN, CDR2 SYGAGS (reference sequence). Incomplete CDR3 DNA: TGTGCCAGCGGTGACGGGACTGGGGGGGATGCT. This translates into CASGDGTGGDA. The CDR3 in full is CASGDGTGGDAEQFF.

This clone appeared a few times. Gene names follow the mouse nomenclature. From the germline J gene comes the end of the CDR3, since the read stops 4 residues before it. This chain links TRBV19 with TRBJ2-7; 7 bases are a match to TRBD1. Germline values: CDR1 FNHDT, CDR2 SITEND (reference sequence). The CDR3 contains 15 residues. The V and J ends lost 2 bases and 0 bases, in that order; junction bases with no gene match: 5. The sequenced CDR3 bases are TGTGCCAGCAGTATCCCGGGACAGATCTCCTAT. Its translation: CASSIPGQISY. The entire CDR3 reads CASSIPGQISYEQYF.

This clone showed up just a few times. Genes and germline are mouse. The read falls 3 residues short of the CDR3 end, and the missing part is taken from the germline J gene. This chain links TRBV19 with TRBJ1-6; 10 bases line up with TRBD1. TRBJ1-6 carries the ORF label, with uncertain function. The CDR3 sequence is 16 residues long. CDR1 and CDR2 (germline): FNHDT, SITEND (reference sequence). V shed 1 base, J shed 3 bases, and the junction held 1 base outside the gene matches. The CDR3 DNA, read in part, is TGTGCCAGCAGTATAAGGACAGGGGGCTATAATTCGCCC. Residues: CASSIRTGGYNSP. The CDR3 in its entirety is CASSIRTGGYNSPLYF.

For this clone: Genes here carry mouse names. The CDR3 end falls 4 residues outside the read, so it is completed with the germline J gene. At the DNA level, this CDR3 is encoded by other sequences in the same sample as well. The rearrangement links TRBV19 to TRBJ2-3; D unclear. Per germline, CDR1 FNHDT and CDR2 SITEND (reference sequence). Trimming pared 1 base from V and 0 bases from J, leaving 3 bases between. CDR3 length equals 13 residues. The CDR3 loop reads CASSIKSAETLYF. CDR3 bases read: TGTGCCAGCAGTATAAAGAGTGCAGAA.

As concerns this clone: Gene names and germline match the mouse. The read ends 4 residues shy of where the CDR3 ends; the end is completed using the germline J gene. The chain links TRBV31 to TRBJ2-7, with 11 bases that match TRBD2. The length of the CDR3 is 15 residues. The V gene's germline CDR1 is GKSSPN and CDR2 SITVG. CDR3 DNA, as far as it was read: TGTGCCTGGAGTCCCCCGGGACTGGGGGTATAT. Protein: CAWSPPGLGVY. In full, the CDR3 reads CAWSPPGLGVYEQYF.

In regard to this clone: The gene names here belong to mouse. The CDR3 is cut off 3 residues early in the read; its end comes from the germline J gene. The V and J genes are TRBV1 and TRBJ1-6; D remains unclear. TRBJ1-6 is filed as an ORF, its function uncertain. CDR3 size: 14 residues. V lost 1 base, J lost 5 bases, and 6 bases lay in between. Germline V gene lookup returns CDR1 NSQYPW and CDR2 LRSPGD (reference sequence). CDR3 DNA, as far as it was read: TGCACCTGCAGTGCAGGGGGAAATAATTCGCCC. It codes for CTCSAGGNNSP. The CDR3 in full is CTCSAGGNNSPLYF.

This clone has just a few counts. Genes and germline are mouse. The read falls 4 residues short of the CDR3 end, and the missing part is taken from the germline J gene. The same CDR3 can be traced to other DNA sequences in this sample. This sequence joins TRBV13-1 and TRBJ2-5; TRBD1 is a possible D gene (6 bases). This CDR3 is built from 14 residues. The germline V gene has CDR1 NSHNY and CDR2 SYGAGN. V dropped 1 base and J dropped 1 base, with 7 bases sitting between them. Partial CDR3 DNA: TGTGCCAGCAGTGATCAGGGGCACCAAGAC. This encodes CASSDQGHQD. The entire CDR3 protein is CASSDQGHQDTQYF.

This clone was recorded at least ten times. Here the gene names and germline are mouse. With the read ending 4 residues before the CDR3 end, the germline J gene is used to fill in that end. This sequence joins TRBV13-1 and TRBJ2-5, with 9 nucleotides matching TRBD2. The CDR3 is 13 residues long. Germline assignment: CDR1 NSHNY and CDR2 SYGAGN. CDR3 in amino acids: CASADWGKDTQYF. The covered CDR3 bases are TGTGCCAGCGCGGACTGGGGTAAAGAC.

This clone was seen a few times. Gene names denote mouse genes. Sequencing ends 4 residues short of the CDR3 end; the germline J gene provides the rest. The identical CDR3 is also encoded by other nucleotide sequences in the sample. This chain joins TRBV19 and TRBJ2-3; TRBD1 matches at 9 bases. This CDR3 spans 15 amino acids. Germline CDR1 reads FNHDT; CDR2 reads SITEND (reference sequence). The V and J ends lost 6 bases and 0 bases, in that order; junction bases with no gene match: 5. The CDR3 reads CASTPTGGSAETLYF. CDR3 DNA (partial): TGTGCCAGCACCCCGACAGGGGGTAGTGCAGAA.

This clone showed up just a few times. Germline and genes here are mouse. The read ends 4 residues early relative to the CDR3; the germline J gene fills the gap. The same CDR3 can be traced to other DNA sequences in this sample. The rearrangement links TRBV13-1 to TRBJ2-7; a possible D gene is TRBD1 (5 bases). The CDR3 has 13 residues. Germline loops: CDR1 NSHNY, CDR2 SYGAGN. CDR3 sequence reads: CASSEGQGDEQYF. The part of the CDR3 DNA that was read is TGTGCCAGCAGTGAGGGCCAGGGAGAT.

This clone was counted many times. The germline and genes are mouse ones. The CDR3 is cut off 4 residues early in the read; its end comes from the germline J gene. The chain has TRBV12-1 and TRBJ1-2, with D possibly matching TRBD1 (5 bases). This CDR3 contains 13 residues. Between the trimmed V and J ends, which lost 7 bases and 0 bases, there was a span of 11 bases. Germline CDR1 reads SGHSN; CDR2 reads HYEKVE. The sequenced part of the CDR3 DNA is TGTGCCAGAGGACACCCTGCAAACTCC. It is translated as CARGHPANS. The full CDR3 sequence reads CARGHPANSDYTF.

This clone was counted a few times. Gene names are the mouse ones. The read gets to within 4 residues of the CDR3 end, and the germline J gene fills in the rest. V usage is TRBV13-2 and J usage is TRBJ2-7; TRBD1 agrees at 8 bases. Germline V lookup: CDR1 NNHNN, CDR2 SYGAGS (reference sequence). CDR3 length equals 14 residues. CDR3 in amino acids: CASGDAGGADEQYF. The CDR3 bases that were read are TGTGCCAGCGGTGATGCAGGGGGCGCTGAT.

With regard to this clone: The gene names given are mouse names. The sequenced fragment ends 3 residues before the CDR3 boundary, so the rest is inferred from the germline J gene. This chain connects TRBV19 to TRBJ1-6; TRBD1 might be the D (6 bases). TRBJ1-6 is an open reading frame whose function is uncertain. The germline CDR1 and CDR2 sequences are FNHDT and SITEND (reference sequence). The CDR3 totals 14 residues. The V end was cut by 6 bases, the J end by 5 bases, with 12 bases between. The part of the CDR3 DNA that was read is TGTGCCAGCACCCCACAGGGAAATAATTCGCCC. Encoded protein: CASTPQGNNSP. The entire CDR3 reads CASTPQGNNSPLYF.